This TCR beta chain came from a study of blood T cell repertoires in COVID-19. Overall study context: COVID-19 samples from acute and convalescent phases originated in the United States, Italy and Spain. The cDNA or gDNA used as material had been derived from T cells, B-cell-depleted T cells, or PBMCs.

Per the study methods: The assay estimated nucleated cells by amplifying reference gene primers. Clones were sequenced by immunoSEQ multiplex PCR, and TCRdb holds only the in-frame ones, with some missing. Clone size and V and J calls were adopted from that table, with D and trimming inferred from the DNA. The data contain fewer than 400,000 clones, more than 85% of them singletons. There are a few counts of this clone. Trimming took 0 bases from V and 7 from J, leaving 13 bases between them. The V gene's germline CDR1 is SGHRS and CDR2 YFSETQ. This CDR3 is 15 amino acids long. The chain joins TRBV5-1 to TRBJ1-4; tentative D call: TRBD1 (6 bases). The TCR was taken from a human donor in a cohort sampled during active COVID-19. The specimen sequenced was peripheral blood. CDR3 sequence reads: CASSLAGEGGEKLFF. Here the CDR3 DNA reads TGCGCCAGCAGCTTGGCAGGGGAGGGAGGTGAAAAACTGTTTTTT.